This entry is about one T cell receptor beta chain. The sample originates from a study of blood T cell repertoires in COVID-19. Study-level background: Sample material is recorded as cDNA or gDNA derived from T cells, B-cell-depleted T cells, or PBMCs.

V lost 2 bases and J lost 5, with 15 bases in between. The germline CDR1 and CDR2 sequences are KGHSH and LQKENI. CDR3 length equals 15 residues. Clones were read by immunoSEQ multiplex PCR, and TCRdb kept only the in-frame ones, dropping some. The data show approximately 200,000 clones, with approximately 84% seen just once and about 3% held by the top ten. The receptor's source is a man aged 45-65 years who had recovered from COVID-19. Specimen: peripheral blood. The J gene is TRBJ2-5, the V gene TRBV18; tentative D call: TRBD1 (5 bases). The chain's CDR3 is CASSPGARSSETQYF. CDR3 sequence (DNA): TGTGCCAGCTCACCAGGGGCGAGGAGTTCTGAGACCCAGTACTTC.